The T cell receptor beta chain described here comes from a study of cytomegalovirus exposure and HLA in healthy donors. Study summary: The 100 to 150 validation repertoires and the roughly 690 first-cohort repertoires shared a platform, a later analysis reported.

Germline V lookup: CDR1 GTSNPN, CDR2 SVGIG (reference sequence). There are 18 residues in the CDR3. Unmatched junction bases numbered 8, after V lost 2 bases and J lost 1 base. Profiling relied on immunoSEQ multiplex PCR, and the TCRdb table lists in-frame clones only, not all of them. The table lists roughly 150,000 clones, 85% to 90% of them singletons. Overall study findings and caveats: The study put about 180 TCR beta chains on its list as cytomegalovirus-associated. In the 95 to 150 validation repertoires, a later analysis found that first-cohort TCR clusters tended to co-occur. Accounts indicate the classifier identified cytomegalovirus status with strong specificity and sensitivity.

This clone showed up just once. Its antigen is still unknown. This chain links TRBV30 with TRBJ2-1, with 13 bases identical to TRBD2. The sample taken for sequencing was PBMCs. This TCR derives from a woman younger than 35 in good health and CMV-seropositive. CDR3 in amino acids: CAWSLGLAGVGSYNEQFF. The CDR3 DNA follows: TGTGCCTGGAGTCTAGGACTAGCGGGAGTAGGATCCTACAATGAGCAGTTCTTC.